This T cell receptor (beta chain) was sequenced in a study of beta chain features in type 1 diabetes. Expressed TCRB transcripts were sequenced after all isolated RNA was converted to cDNA. Libraries were prepared by immunoSEQ multiplex PCR; TCRdb keeps only in-frame clonotypes and omits some of them. Of under 950,000 clones listed, roughly 15% were seen once; the top ten hold around 0.02%. Sorting based on CD45RO/CCR7/CD25/CD127/CD95/CD27 separated CD4+ naive, central memory, regulatory and stem cell-like memory cells. The germline V and J ends were trimmed by 2 bases and 9 bases, with 15 bases remaining between them. Germline V gene sequence: CDR1 SGHRS, CDR2 YFSETQ. The CDR3 extends over 14 amino acids.

The rearrangement joins TRBV5-1 to TRBJ2-1; D not certain. The sample taken for sequencing was naive CD4+ T cells from blood. The sequence was collected from a woman between 18 and 30 years old in good health. The CDR3 region is CASSFFLDVGEQFF. The CDR3 nucleotides are TGCGCCAGCAGCTTCTTTCTAGATGTCGGTGAGCAGTTCTTC.